This is a list of T cell receptor beta chains from one sample in a study of blood T cell repertoires in COVID-19. This table comes from immunoSEQ multiplex PCR, and its TCRdb copy is limited to in-frame clones, with some not included. This sample has roughly 80,000 clones, with around nine tenths found just once. Sequencing was carried out using peripheral blood. Receptors were obtained from an elderly woman with acute or convalescent COVID-19. Both conserved end residues are part of each CDR3. Each record gives: clone size, J gene, V gene, D gene, CDR3 protein, CDR3 DNA. D genes are given only for firm matches. The size of a clone is reported for some rows only, either as once, few or many, or as a class for expanded clones.

>NA|TRBJ2-7|TRBV27|TRBD2
CASRWGGSSVYEQYF
TGTGCCAGCAGGTGGGGGGGGTCTAGCGTCTACGAGCAGTACTTC
>once|TRBJ2-1|TRBV4-2|TRBD2
CASSQAKAGVSYNEQFF
TGTGCCAGCAGCCAAGCCAAAGCGGGGGTCTCCTACAATGAGCAGTTCTTC
>NA|TRBJ2-3|TRBV5-1|NA
CASSLNAGPSTDTQYF
TGCGCCAGCAGCTTAAATGCGGGCCCTAGCACAGATACGCAGTATTTT
>NA|TRBJ2-5|TRBV29-1|NA
CSVHRGGETQYF
TGCAGCGTACACAGGGGGGGGGAGACCCAGTACTTC
>NA|TRBJ2-1|TRBV29-1|NA
CSVEDVAGASYNEQFF
TGCAGCGTTGAAGATGTCGCCGGTGCCTCCTACAATGAGCAGTTCTTC
>NA|TRBJ2-3|TRBV29-1|NA
CSVEDNRKGVSTDTQYF
TGCAGCGTTGAAGATAACCGTAAAGGGGTTAGCACAGATACGCAGTATTTT
>once|TRBJ1-1|TRBV7-3|TRBD1
CASSLGRGDTEAFF
TGTGCCAGCAGCTTGGGCAGGGGGGACACTGAAGCTTTCTTT
>NA|TRBJ1-1|TRBV7-2|NA
CASSLIRAGVNTEAFF
TGTGCCAGCAGCTTAATTCGGGCAGGGGTGAACACTGAAGCTTTCTTT
>few|TRBJ1-4|TRBV27|TRBD1
CASRGQNNEKLFF
TGTGCCAGCCGGGGACAGAATAATGAAAAACTGTTTTTT
>NA|TRBJ1-6|TRBV25-1|NA
CASTSEAVLHF
TGTGCCAGCACCAGTGAGGCAGTCCTCCACTTT
>NA|TRBJ1-5|TRBV5-1|NA
CASSLAGGNQPQHF
TGCGCCAGCAGCTTGGCGGGCGGGAATCAGCCCCAGCATTTT
>NA|TRBJ2-7|TRBV6-5|NA
CASSFSGFFYEQYF
TGTGCCAGCAGTTTTAGCGGTTTTTTTTACGAGCAGTACTTC
>NA|TRBJ1-3|TRBV13|TRBD1
CASSLRRQGGNTIYF
TGTGCCAGCAGCTTAAGGAGACAGGGAGGAAACACCATATATTTT
>NA|TRBJ1-4|TRBV29-1|NA
CSVERQGGEKLFF
TGCAGCGTTGAAAGGCAGGGTGGCGAAAAACTGTTTTTT
>NA|TRBJ1-3|TRBV18|TRBD1
CASSPTGTGAGNTIYF
TGTGCCAGCTCACCAACCGGGACAGGGGCTGGAAACACCATATATTTT
>NA|TRBJ1-4|TRBV28|TRBD1
CASQTGGTANEKLFF
TGTGCCAGCCAGACAGGGGGTACAGCTAATGAAAAACTGTTTTTT
>NA|TRBJ2-3|TRBV29-1|NA
CSGSTGTDTQYF
TGCAGCGGATCGACAGGCACAGATACGCAGTATTTT
>NA|TRBJ1-4|TRBV5-1|NA
CASSSSFTNEKLFF
TGCGCCAGCAGCTCCTCGTTTACTAATGAAAAACTGTTTTTT
>NA|TRBJ2-2|TRBV10-3|NA
CAISGRGSGTGELFF
TGTGCCATCAGTGGTCGTGGGAGTGGTACCGGGGAGCTGTTTTTT
>NA|TRBJ1-2|TRBV20-1|NA
CSARKGGYTF
TGCAGTGCTAGAAAGGGGGGCTACACCTTC
>once|TRBJ2-5|TRBV7-9|TRBD1
CASSQPGQGRQETQYF
TGTGCCAGCAGCCAACCGGGACAGGGCCGACAAGAGACCCAGTACTTC
>NA|TRBJ1-1|TRBV6-4|NA
CASSLEGENTEAFF
TGTGCCAGCAGTCTCGAGGGGGAGAACACTGAAGCTTTCTTT
>NA|TRBJ1-2|TRBV21-1|NA
CASSKRQGCGYTF
TGTGCCAGCAGCAAAAGACAGGGCTGTGGCTACACCTTC
>once|TRBJ1-1|TRBV7-9|TRBD1
CASIQGVNTEAFF
TGTGCCAGCATCCAGGGGGTAAACACTGAAGCTTTCTTT
>NA|TRBJ1-6|TRBV11-2|NA
CASSARGLSGNSPLHF
TGTGCCAGCAGCGCAAGAGGGTTGTCTGGAAATTCACCCCTCCACTTT
>NA|TRBJ2-3|TRBV7-2|TRBD2
CASSPLARLTDTQYF
TGTGCCAGCAGCCCACTAGCGCGCCTGACAGATACGCAGTATTTT
>NA|TRBJ2-1|TRBV11-3|TRBD1
CASSLTGVRTNEQFF
TGTGCCAGCAGCTTGACAGGGGTTCGGACGAATGAGCAGTTCTTC
>NA|TRBJ2-3|TRBV4-3|TRBD1
CASSQAQGADTQYF
TGCGCCAGCAGCCAGGCACAGGGGGCAGATACGCAGTATTTT
>NA|TRBJ1-2|TRBV27|TRBD1
CASSLTGAGYTF
TGTGCCAGCAGTCTCACAGGGGCTGGCTACACCTTC
>NA|TRBJ2-6|TRBV11-2|NA
CASSLLQGSGANVLTF
TGTGCCAGCAGCTTATTGCAGGGTTCGGGGGCCAACGTCCTGACTTTC
>NA|TRBJ1-1|TRBV5-1|TRBD1
CASSSNRGPDTEAFF
TGCGCCAGCAGCTCCAACAGGGGGCCGGACACTGAAGCTTTCTTT
>NA|TRBJ2-3|TRBV5-5|NA
CASSFGQHTDTQYF
TGTGCCAGCAGCTTCGGACAGCACACAGATACGCAGTATTTT
>NA|TRBJ1-1|TRBV7-3|TRBD1
CASSLVGRGPNTEAFF
TGTGCCAGCAGCTTAGTCGGCAGGGGGCCTAACACTGAAGCTTTCTTT
>NA|TRBJ1-5|TRBV9|TRBD1
CASSSDRSYQPQHF
TGTGCCAGCAGTTCGGACAGGTCATATCAGCCCCAGCATTTT